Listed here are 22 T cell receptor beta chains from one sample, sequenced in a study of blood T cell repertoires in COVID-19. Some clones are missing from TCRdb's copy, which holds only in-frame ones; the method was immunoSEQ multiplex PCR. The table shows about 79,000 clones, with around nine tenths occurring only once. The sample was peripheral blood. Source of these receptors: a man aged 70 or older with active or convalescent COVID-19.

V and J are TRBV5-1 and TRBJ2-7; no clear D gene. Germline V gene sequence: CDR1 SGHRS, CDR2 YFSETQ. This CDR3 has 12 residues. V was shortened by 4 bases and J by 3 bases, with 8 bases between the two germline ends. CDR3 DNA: TGCGCCAGCAGCCTGGACGGCTACGAGCAGTACTTC. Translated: CASSLDGYEQYF. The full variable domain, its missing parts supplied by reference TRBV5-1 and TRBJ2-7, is KAGVTQTPRYLIKTRGQQVTLSCSPISGHRSVSWYQQTPGQGLQFLFEYFSETQRNKGNFPGRFSGRQFSNSRSEMNVSTLELGDSALYLCASSLDGYEQYFGPGTRLTVT.

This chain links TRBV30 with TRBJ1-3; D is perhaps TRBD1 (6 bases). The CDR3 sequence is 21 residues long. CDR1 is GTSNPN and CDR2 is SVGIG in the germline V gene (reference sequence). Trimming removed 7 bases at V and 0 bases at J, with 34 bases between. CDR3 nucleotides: TGTGCCTTGACGACAGGACTGACAACCACCGCCATGACCTTCTCTGGAAACACCATATATTTT. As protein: CALTTGLTTTAMTFSGNTIYF.

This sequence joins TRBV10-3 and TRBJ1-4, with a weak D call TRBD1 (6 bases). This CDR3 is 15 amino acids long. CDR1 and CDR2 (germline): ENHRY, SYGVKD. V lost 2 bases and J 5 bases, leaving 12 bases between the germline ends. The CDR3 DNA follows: TGTGCCATCAGTGAGGGCAGGGGCGACAATGAAAAACTGTTTTTT. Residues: CAISEGRGDNEKLFF.

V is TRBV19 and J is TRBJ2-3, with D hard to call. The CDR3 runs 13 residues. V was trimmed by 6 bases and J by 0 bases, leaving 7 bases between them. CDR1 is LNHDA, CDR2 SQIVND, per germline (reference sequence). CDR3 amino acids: CASRQTSTDTQYF. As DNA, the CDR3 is TGTGCCAGTAGACAGACCAGCACAGATACGCAGTATTTT.

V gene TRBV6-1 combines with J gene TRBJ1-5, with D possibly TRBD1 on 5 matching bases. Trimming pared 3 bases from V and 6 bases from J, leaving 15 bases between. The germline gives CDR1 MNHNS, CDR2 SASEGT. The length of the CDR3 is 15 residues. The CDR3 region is CASSEYAGISQPQHF. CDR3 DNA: TGTGCCAGCAGTGAGTATGCAGGGATTAGTCAGCCCCAGCATTTT.

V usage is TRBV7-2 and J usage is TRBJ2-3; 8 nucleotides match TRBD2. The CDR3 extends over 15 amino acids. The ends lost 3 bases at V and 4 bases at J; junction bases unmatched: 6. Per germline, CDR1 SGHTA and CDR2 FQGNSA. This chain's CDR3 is CASSLVAGRADTQYF. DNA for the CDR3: TGTGCCAGCAGCTTGGTAGCGGGAAGGGCAGATACGCAGTATTTT. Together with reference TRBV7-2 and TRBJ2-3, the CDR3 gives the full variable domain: GAGVSQSPSNKVTEKGKDVELRCDPISGHTALYWYRQSLGQGLEFLIYFQGNSAPDKSGLPSDRFSAERTGGSVSTLTIQRTQQEDSAVYLCASSLVAGRADTQYFGPGTRLTVL.

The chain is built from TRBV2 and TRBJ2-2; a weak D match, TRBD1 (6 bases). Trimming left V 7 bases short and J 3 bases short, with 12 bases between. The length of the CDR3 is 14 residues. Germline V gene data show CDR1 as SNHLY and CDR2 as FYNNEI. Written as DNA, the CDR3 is TGTGCCAGCACTCTGACAGGCTACACCGGGGAGCTGTTTTTT. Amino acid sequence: CASTLTGYTGELFF.

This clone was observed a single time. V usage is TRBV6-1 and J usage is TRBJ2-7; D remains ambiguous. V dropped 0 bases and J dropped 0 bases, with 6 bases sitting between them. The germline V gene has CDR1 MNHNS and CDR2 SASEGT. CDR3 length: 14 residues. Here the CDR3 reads CASSEAQASYEQYF. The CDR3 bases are TGTGCCAGCAGTGAAGCGCAAGCCTCCTACGAGCAGTACTTC.

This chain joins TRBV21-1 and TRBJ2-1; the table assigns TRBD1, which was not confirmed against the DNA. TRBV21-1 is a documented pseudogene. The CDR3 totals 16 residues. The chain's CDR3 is CASSKDYGASSLEQFF. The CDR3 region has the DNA TGTGCCAGCAGCAAAGATTATGGGGCCAGTTCTCTTGAGCAGTTCTTC.

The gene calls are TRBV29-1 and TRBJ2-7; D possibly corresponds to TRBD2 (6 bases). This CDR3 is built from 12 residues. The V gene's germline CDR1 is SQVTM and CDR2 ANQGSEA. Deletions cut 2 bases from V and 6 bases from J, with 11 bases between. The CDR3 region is CSVEFRAGEQYF. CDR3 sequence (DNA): TGCAGCGTTGAATTTCGAGCGGGCGAGCAGTACTTC.

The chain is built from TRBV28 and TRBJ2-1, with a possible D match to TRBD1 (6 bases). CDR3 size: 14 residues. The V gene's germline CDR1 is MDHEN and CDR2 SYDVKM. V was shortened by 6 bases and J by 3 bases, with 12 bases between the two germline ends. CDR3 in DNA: TGTGCCAGCAGGAGAGGGGGAGACTACAATGAGCAGTTCTTC. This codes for CASRRGGDYNEQFF.

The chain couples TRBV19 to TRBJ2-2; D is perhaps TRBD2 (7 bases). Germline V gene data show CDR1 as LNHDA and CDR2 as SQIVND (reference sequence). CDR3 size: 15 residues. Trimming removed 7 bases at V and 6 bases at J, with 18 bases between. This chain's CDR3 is CASTLGGGAPGELFF. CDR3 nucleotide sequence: TGTGCCAGTACCCTTGGAGGGGGGGCGCCCGGGGAGCTGTTTTTT.

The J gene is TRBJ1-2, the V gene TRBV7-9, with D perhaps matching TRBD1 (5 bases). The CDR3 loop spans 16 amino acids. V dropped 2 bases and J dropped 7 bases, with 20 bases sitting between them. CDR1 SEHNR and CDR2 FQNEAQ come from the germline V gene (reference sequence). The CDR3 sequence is CASSLSRGGSLIGYTF. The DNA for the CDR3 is TGTGCCAGCAGCTTATCAAGGGGCGGCTCCTTGATTGGCTACACCTTC.

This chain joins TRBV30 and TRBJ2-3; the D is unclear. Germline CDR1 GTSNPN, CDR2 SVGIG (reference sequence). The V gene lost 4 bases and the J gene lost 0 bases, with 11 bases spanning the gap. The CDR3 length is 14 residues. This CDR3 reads CAWILDGSTDTQYF. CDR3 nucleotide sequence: TGTGCCTGGATCCTAGATGGCAGCACAGATACGCAGTATTTT. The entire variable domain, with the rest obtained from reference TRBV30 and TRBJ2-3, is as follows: SQTIHQWPATLVQPVGSPLSLECTVEGTSNPNLYWYRQAAGRGLQLLFYSVGIGQISSEVPQNLSASRPQDRQFILSSKKLLLSDSGFYLCAWILDGSTDTQYFGPGTRLTVL.

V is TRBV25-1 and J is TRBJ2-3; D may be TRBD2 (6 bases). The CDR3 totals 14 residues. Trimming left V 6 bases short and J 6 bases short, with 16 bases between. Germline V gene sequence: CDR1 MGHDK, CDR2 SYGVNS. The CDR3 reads CASRGGTVLDTQYF. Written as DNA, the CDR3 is TGTGCCAGCAGGGGGGGAACCGTCCTGGATACGCAGTATTTT.

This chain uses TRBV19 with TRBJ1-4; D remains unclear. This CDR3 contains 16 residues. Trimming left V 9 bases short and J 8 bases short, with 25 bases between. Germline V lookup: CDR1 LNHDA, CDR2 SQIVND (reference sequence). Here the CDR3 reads CASLKIGGREAEKLFF. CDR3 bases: TGTGCCAGCCTAAAAATCGGTGGACGGGAGGCGGAAAAACTGTTTTTT.

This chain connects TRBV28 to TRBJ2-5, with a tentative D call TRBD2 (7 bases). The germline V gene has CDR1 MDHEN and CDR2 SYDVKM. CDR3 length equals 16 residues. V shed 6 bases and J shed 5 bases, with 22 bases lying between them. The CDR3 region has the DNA TGTGCCAGCAGGAATTCAGTCGCGGGGGCTTGGGAGACCCAGTACTTC. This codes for CASRNSVAGAWETQYF.

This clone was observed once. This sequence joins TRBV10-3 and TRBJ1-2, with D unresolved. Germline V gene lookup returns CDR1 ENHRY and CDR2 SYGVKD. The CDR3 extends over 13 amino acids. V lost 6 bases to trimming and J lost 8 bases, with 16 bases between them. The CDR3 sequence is CAISREPSEGYTF. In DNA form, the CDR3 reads TGTGCCATCAGCCGGGAACCCAGTGAGGGCTACACCTTC.

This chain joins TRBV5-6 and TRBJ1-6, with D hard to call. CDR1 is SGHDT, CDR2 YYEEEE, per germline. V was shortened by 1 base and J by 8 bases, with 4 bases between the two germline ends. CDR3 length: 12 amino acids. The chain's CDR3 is CASSLTDSPLHF. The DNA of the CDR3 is TGTGCCAGCAGCTTGACAGATTCACCCCTCCACTTT.

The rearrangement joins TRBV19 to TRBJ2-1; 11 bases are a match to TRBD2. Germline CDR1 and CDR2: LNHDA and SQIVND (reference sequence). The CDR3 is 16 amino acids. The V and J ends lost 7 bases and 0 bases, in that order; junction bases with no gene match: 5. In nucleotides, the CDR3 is TGTGCCAGTAAGGAAACTAGCGGGAGCTCCTACAATGAGCAGTTCTTC. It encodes CASKETSGSSYNEQFF. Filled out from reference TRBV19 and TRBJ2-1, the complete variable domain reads DGGITQSPKYLFRKEGQNVTLSCEQNLNHDAMYWYRQDPGQGLRLIYYSQIVNDFQKGDIAEGYSVSREKKESFPLTVTSAQKNPTAFYLCASKETSGSSYNEQFFGPGTRLTVL.

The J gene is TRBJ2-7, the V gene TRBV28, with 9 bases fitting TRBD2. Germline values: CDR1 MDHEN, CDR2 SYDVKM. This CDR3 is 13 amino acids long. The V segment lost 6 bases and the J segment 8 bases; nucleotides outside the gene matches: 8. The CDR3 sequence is CASRAGTSFQQYF. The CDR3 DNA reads TGTGCCAGCAGAGCCGGGACTAGCTTCCAGCAGTACTTC.

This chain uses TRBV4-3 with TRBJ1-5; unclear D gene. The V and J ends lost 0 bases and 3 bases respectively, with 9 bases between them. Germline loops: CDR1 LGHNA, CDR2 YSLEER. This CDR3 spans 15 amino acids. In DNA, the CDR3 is TGCGCCAGCAGCCAAGAGTGGAGATACAATCAGCCCCAGCATTTT. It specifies CASSQEWRYNQPQHF.